These 28 T cell receptor beta chains were sequenced from one sample in a study of lymphopenia after photon versus proton radiotherapy. The repertoire was sequenced with immunoSEQ multiplex PCR; TCRdb's copy has only in-frame clones and lacks some. In the table there are 67,000 or so clones, around 86% of which are singletons. Specimen: peripheral blood, collected from a patient treated with proton-based radiotherapy. These TCRs come from an elderly man with esophageal cancer.

This sequence joins TRBV7-2 and TRBJ2-2, with D hard to call. The germline V gene has CDR1 SGHTA and CDR2 FQGNSA. V dropped 5 bases and J dropped 6 bases, with 13 bases sitting between them. The CDR3 length is 14 residues. The CDR3 DNA reads as TGTGCCAGCAGCACCCCTGGGCGGTCCGGGGAGCTGTTTTTT. Amino acids: CASSTPGRSGELFF. The entire variable domain, with the rest obtained from reference TRBV7-2 and TRBJ2-2, is as follows: GAGVSQSPSNKVTEKGKDVELRCDPISGHTALYWYRQSLGQGLEFLIYFQGNSAPDKSGLPSDRFSAERTGGSVSTLTIQRTQQEDSAVYLCASSTPGRSGELFFGEGSRLTVL.

This clone was recorded only once. The chain uses TRBV25-1 and TRBJ1-3, with 7 bases that match TRBD1. CDR3 length equals 18 residues. Germline assignment: CDR1 MGHDK and CDR2 SYGVNS. V shed 1 base and J 1 base; nucleotides not matched to a gene: 10. CDR3 sequence: CASSEWDSSNLSGNTIYF. The DNA for the CDR3 is TGTGCCAGCAGTGAATGGGACAGCTCCAACCTATCTGGAAACACCATATATTTT.

J is TRBJ1-5 and V is TRBV6-5; D is unclear. The germline CDR1 and CDR2 sequences are MNHEY and SVGAGI. The CDR3 consists of 13 residues. V lost 8 bases to trimming and J lost 4 bases, with 12 bases between them. Written as DNA, the CDR3 is TGTGCCAGCGGACCCTCCTTAAATCAGCCCCAGCATTTT. This translates into CASGPSLNQPQHF.

V is TRBV20-1 and J is TRBJ2-3, with D unclear. The CDR3 runs to 10 residues. Trimming left V 3 bases short and J 6 bases short, with 4 bases between. Germline V gives CDR1 DFQATT, CDR2 SNEGSKA (reference sequence). CDR3 bases: TGCAGTGCTAGCCGGGATACGCAGTATTTT. As protein: CSASRDTQYF.

V is TRBV29-1 and J is TRBJ2-7, with no clear D. The V gene's germline CDR1 is SQVTM and CDR2 ANQGSEA. The CDR3 covers 12 residues. The V end lost 4 bases, the J end lost 2 bases, and 9 bases lay between the germline ends. Here the CDR3 DNA reads TGCAGCGTTGGGACGGCAACCTACGAGCAGTACTTC. The encoded protein is CSVGTATYEQYF.

In DNA, the CDR3 is TGTGCCAGCAGCCGACACGGAGGGGGGCCCCAGCATTTT. It translates to CASSRHGGGPQHF. The genes are TRBV14 and TRBJ1-5; tentatively, D is TRBD1 (6 bases). Trimming removed 4 bases from V and 9 bases from J, with 13 bases in between. The CDR3 totals 13 residues. From germline, CDR1 is SGHDN and CDR2 FVKESK.

The chain links TRBV7-3 to TRBJ1-1; a possible D gene is TRBD1 (5 bases). The length of the CDR3 is 13 residues. V was cut by 2 bases and J by 11 bases, with 15 bases left in between. From germline, CDR1 is SGHTA and CDR2 FQGTGA. The CDR3 region has the DNA TGTGCCAGCAGCTTATCAGGGCCGGGTATGGCTTTCTTT. It codes for CASSLSGPGMAFF.

This chain links TRBV11-1 with TRBJ1-1; D gene uncertain. The germline gives CDR1 SGHAT, CDR2 FQDESV (reference sequence). Trimming took off 6 bases at V and 7 bases at J, with 9 bases between the two ends. The CDR3 has 11 residues. In DNA, the CDR3 is TGTGCCAGCAGTCGAGCTTTTGAAGCTTTCTTT. Translated, it gives CASSRAFEAFF. Full variable domain (remainder filled in from reference TRBV11-1 and TRBJ1-1): EAEVAQSPRYKITEKSQAVAFWCDPISGHATLYWYRQILGQGPELLVQFQDESVVDDSQLPKDRFSAERLKGVDSTLKIQPAELGDSAMYLCASSRAFEAFFGQGTRLTVV.

With regard to this clone: The germline gene is not matched at one end of the junction; a read error may be the cause. This chain's CDR3 is CASSRETSGDSTDTQYF. The CDR3 DNA is TGCGCCAGCAGCCGAGAAACTAGCGGGGACAGCACAGATACGCAGTATTTT. The chain carries TRBV7-9 and TRBJ2-3; 10 bases agree with TRBD2. Germline CDR1 and CDR2: SEHNR and FQNEAQ (reference sequence). This CDR3 is 17 amino acids long.

The chain is built from TRBV19 and TRBJ2-5; possibly TRBD1 or TRBD2 for D (5 bases each). The ends were cut back, 4 bases at V and 6 bases at J, with 18 bases in the middle. Germline values: CDR1 LNHDA, CDR2 SQIVND (reference sequence). The CDR3 contains 15 residues. In nucleotides, the CDR3 is TGTGCCAGTAGTAAGGGGACGGACTCTAGGAAGACCCAGTACTTC. As protein: CASSKGTDSRKTQYF.

This clone was recorded only once. This rearrangement joins TRBV4-3 to TRBJ2-7; D possibly uses TRBD1 or TRBD2 (5 bases each). The CDR3 loop spans 14 amino acids. Germline loops: CDR1 LGHNA, CDR2 YSLEER. V dropped 0 bases and J dropped 0 bases, with 6 bases sitting between them. CDR3 in amino acids: CASSQDGTSYEQYF. The DNA for the CDR3 is TGCGCCAGCAGCCAAGATGGGACCTCCTACGAGCAGTACTTC.

The J gene is TRBJ2-5, the V gene TRBV14; possibly TRBD1 for D (6 bases). The CDR3 length is 15 residues. Germline CDR1 is SGHDN and CDR2 is FVKESK. Deletions cut 4 bases from V and 5 bases from J, with 17 bases between. The CDR3 DNA is TGTGCCAGCAGCCTCGAGATGGGGGCCCTGGAGACCCAGTACTTC. This sequence encodes CASSLEMGALETQYF.

This clone was seen a single time. The rearrangement links TRBV5-4 to TRBJ2-7, with D hard to call. Germline-derived CDR1 and CDR2 are SGHNT and YYREEE (reference sequence). This CDR3 is 16 amino acids long. V lost 2 bases to trimming and J lost 2 bases, with 17 bases between them. DNA for the CDR3: TGTGCCAGCAGCTTACCTCTGGCAGGACGAACCTACGAGCAGTACTTC. Translation gives CASSLPLAGRTYEQYF.

V gene TRBV7-2 combines with J gene TRBJ1-2; 9 bases map to TRBD1. This CDR3 spans 15 amino acids. In germline, CDR1 is SGHTA, CDR2 FQGNSA. Germline trimming cut 5 bases from V and 4 bases from J; bases unmatched to any gene: 8. CDR3 region: CASSPQTGGGYGYTF. CDR3 DNA: TGTGCCAGCAGCCCCCAGACAGGGGGAGGCTATGGCTACACCTTC.

The gene calls are TRBV29-1 and TRBJ2-2; D is undetermined. CDR3 length: 12 amino acids. Germline lookup yields CDR1 SQVTM and CDR2 ANQGSEA. Trimming cost V 7 bases and J 8 bases, with 14 bases left between them. CDR3 sequence reads: CSARSVPGELFF. The CDR3 bases are TGCAGCGCGAGATCCGTTCCTGGGGAGCTGTTTTTT.

J is TRBJ1-5 and V is TRBV9; 8 nucleotides line up with TRBD1. Germline CDR1 is SGDLS and CDR2 is YYNGEE. The CDR3 runs to 16 residues. V shed 0 bases, J shed 7 bases, and the junction held 9 bases outside the gene matches. The CDR3 DNA is TGTGCCAGCAGCGTAGATGCAGGACAGGGTATACAGCCCCAGCATTTT. Protein sequence: CASSVDAGQGIQPQHF.

The gene calls are TRBV13 and TRBJ2-1; no clear D gene. CDR1 PRHDT and CDR2 FYEKMQ come from the germline V gene (reference sequence). This CDR3 is 16 amino acids long. Trimming took 5 bases from V and 0 from J, leaving 14 bases between them. CDR3 sequence (DNA): TGTGCCAGCAGCCGTTGGTCTACGGGCTCCTACAATGAGCAGTTCTTC. It specifies CASSRWSTGSYNEQFF.

This rearrangement joins TRBV10-3 to TRBJ2-2; unclear D gene. CDR3 length: 13 residues. The V gene's germline CDR1 is ENHRY and CDR2 SYGVKD. V lost 4 bases to trimming and J lost 8 bases, with 11 bases between them. The CDR3 reads CAISVRAVGELFF. The CDR3 DNA reads as TGTGCCATCAGTGTACGAGCTGTAGGGGAGCTGTTTTTT.

The chain has TRBV7-9 and TRBJ2-5; D remains unclear. The better agreement between TRBJ2-7 and the DNA end casts doubt on the J call. This CDR3 region has 14 residues. Germline loops: CDR1 SEHNR, CDR2 FQNEAQ (reference sequence). Here the CDR3 DNA reads TGTGCCAGCAGCGCCGGGCCGAGGATCTACGAGCAGTACTTC. Amino acids: CASSAGPRIYEQYF.

The chain uses TRBV6-6 and TRBJ2-7, with unresolved D. CDR3 length: 12 residues. Germline loops: CDR1 MNHNY, CDR2 SVGAGI (reference sequence). V was cut by 0 bases and J by 9 bases, with 9 bases left in between. CDR3: CASSYSGVGQYF. The CDR3 DNA reads TGTGCCAGCAGTTACTCTGGGGTAGGGCAGTACTTC.

The chain couples TRBV11-3 to TRBJ2-7; D is unclear. Germline assignment: CDR1 SGHNT and CDR2 YENEEA. The CDR3 totals 14 residues. The ends were cut back, 5 bases at V and 5 bases at J, with 16 bases in the middle. In DNA form, the CDR3 reads TGTGCCAGCAGCCAAGGATCCGCGTCGGACGAGCAGTACTTC. Translating it yields CASSQGSASDEQYF.

V gene TRBV27 combines with J gene TRBJ2-7; the match to TRBD1 covers 8 bases. The CDR3 is 14 amino acids. The J segment lost 3 bases and the V segment lost 7 bases, leaving 8 bases of the junction unmatched. In germline, CDR1 is MNHEY, CDR2 SMNVEV (reference sequence). CDR3 amino acids: CASITGGPYYEQYF. Here the CDR3 DNA reads TGTGCCAGCATTACAGGGGGTCCCTACTACGAGCAGTACTTC.

V and J are TRBV9 and TRBJ1-3; D unclear. Germline V gene sequence: CDR1 SGDLS, CDR2 YYNGEE. V shed 4 bases and J shed 0 bases, with 14 bases lying between them. This CDR3 spans 16 amino acids. CDR3 loop: CASSPQPSSSGNTIYF. CDR3 coding DNA: TGTGCCAGCAGCCCCCAACCCTCAAGCTCTGGAAACACCATATATTTT.

The chain combines TRBV19 with TRBJ1-1; D not resolved. This CDR3 contains 15 residues. Trimming pared 0 bases from V and 6 bases from J, leaving 14 bases between. Germline loops: CDR1 LNHDA, CDR2 SQIVND (reference sequence). For the CDR3, the DNA is TGTGCCAGTAGTATAGAGGCGGCTACGTTACCTGAAGCTTTCTTT. Residues: CASSIEAATLPEAFF.

The rearrangement links TRBV9 to TRBJ2-2; 8 bases line up with TRBD1. Germline V gives CDR1 SGDLS, CDR2 YYNGEE. The CDR3 spans 15 residues. J lost 4 bases, V lost 4 bases, and 6 bases had no gene match. This CDR3 reads CASSSQGASTGELFF. The CDR3, as DNA: TGTGCCAGCAGCTCCCAGGGGGCCTCCACCGGGGAGCTGTTTTTT.

V gene TRBV27 combines with J gene TRBJ2-7, with a possible D match to TRBD1 (6 bases). This CDR3 spans 13 amino acids. V was clipped by 5 bases and J by 6 bases, with 14 bases between them. Germline assignment: CDR1 MNHEY and CDR2 SMNVEV (reference sequence). The CDR3 DNA reads as TGTGCCAGCAGTCTCCGGGACACCCTCGAGCAGTACTTC. It yields the protein CASSLRDTLEQYF.

The rearrangement uses TRBV7-6 and TRBJ2-1; D gene ambiguous. V lost 3 bases and J 7 bases, leaving 16 bases between the germline ends. From germline, CDR1 is SGHVS and CDR2 FNYEAQ. The CDR3 has 15 residues. The CDR3 DNA follows: TGTGCCAGCAGCTTTAGACCGGCCAGGCTGAATGAGCAGTTCTTC. This codes for CASSFRPARLNEQFF.

CDR3 region: CASSGQGYTEAFF. In DNA form, the CDR3 reads TGCGCCAGCAGCGGACAGGGGTACACTGAAGCTTTCTTT. This chain connects TRBV5-1 to TRBJ1-1; 9 bases map to TRBD1. From germline, CDR1 is SGHRS and CDR2 YFSETQ. This CDR3 is 13 amino acids long. The junction had 1 base not matched to a gene; V was cut back by 4 bases and J by 3 bases.